Detailed here is one T cell receptor (beta chain). As yet, its antigen is unknown. Trimming took 1 base from V and 1 from J, leaving 15 bases between them. Looked up from germline, CDR1 is SEHNR and CDR2 is FQNEAQ (reference sequence). The CDR3 contains 17 residues. The data stem from a study of T cell responses to AZD1222 COVID-19 vaccine. Measured with immunoSEQ multiplex PCR; TCRdb has only the in-frame clones, and not every one. There are some 86,000 clones in the sample; about 90% occur only once, and 5% to 5.5% lies in the top ten. Findings and limits, study-wide: There were mostly white British donors and more females than males, and clonal diversity was possibly underestimated.

This receptor was obtained from an adult in good health. The chain is built from TRBV7-9 and TRBJ2-3, with D maybe TRBD1 (5 bases). The starting material was peripheral blood, obtained on day 0 of AZD1222 vaccination. Here the CDR3 reads CASSLGSGPGGTDTQYF. Here the CDR3 DNA reads TGTGCCAGCAGCTTAGGGTCAGGGCCGGGCGGCACAGATACGCAGTATTTT.